A single T cell receptor (beta chain) is shown here with its context. What it binds is unknown. V lost 0 bases and J lost 9; bases outside the gene matches: 4. The CDR3 has 14 residues. Germline CDR1 reads SGHTA; CDR2 reads FQGNSA. The data originate from a study of cytomegalovirus exposure and HLA in healthy donors. Notes on the study in general: A later analysis associated some 16,000 TCR beta sequences with HLA alleles at a 0.05 false discovery rate.

PCR used 60 Vbeta primers and 13 Jbeta primers. The repertoire was sequenced with immunoSEQ multiplex PCR; TCRdb's copy has only in-frame clones and lacks some. The table includes about 78,000 clones, around 70% detected once. This TCR was recovered from a woman between 40 and 50 years old in good health and CMV-seropositive. The sequencing input was PBMCs. The chain carries TRBV7-2 and TRBJ2-1; TRBD2 aligns across 8 bases. CDR3 in amino acids: CASSLAAAGGEQFF. CDR3 nucleotides: TGTGCCAGCAGCTTAGCCGCCGCGGGGGGTGAGCAGTTCTTC.